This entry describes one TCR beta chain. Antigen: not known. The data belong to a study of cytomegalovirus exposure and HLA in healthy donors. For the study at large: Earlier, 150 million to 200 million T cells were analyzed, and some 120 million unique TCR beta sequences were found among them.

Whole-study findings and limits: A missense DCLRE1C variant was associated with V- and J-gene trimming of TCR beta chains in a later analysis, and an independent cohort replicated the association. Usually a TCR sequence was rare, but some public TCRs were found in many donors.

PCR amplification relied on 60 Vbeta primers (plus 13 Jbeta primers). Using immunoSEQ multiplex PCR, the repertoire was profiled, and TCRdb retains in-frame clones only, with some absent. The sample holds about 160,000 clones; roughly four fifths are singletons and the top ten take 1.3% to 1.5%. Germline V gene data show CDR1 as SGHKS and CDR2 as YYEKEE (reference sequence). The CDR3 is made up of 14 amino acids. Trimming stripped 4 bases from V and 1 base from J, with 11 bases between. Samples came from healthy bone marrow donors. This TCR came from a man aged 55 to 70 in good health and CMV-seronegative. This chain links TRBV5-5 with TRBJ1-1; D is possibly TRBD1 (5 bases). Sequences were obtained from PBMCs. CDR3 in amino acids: CASSIATANTEAFF. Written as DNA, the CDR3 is TGTGCCAGCAGCATTGCGACAGCGAACACTGAAGCTTTCTTT.